These T cell receptor beta chains were read from a single sample in a study of regulatory T cells in long-lasting Graves disease. Via MiXCR, TCRdb re-called the multiplex PCR reads, giving one row per CDR3 protein. The sample has around 450,000 distinct CDR3 sequences; about a fifth are singletons. This material consisted of peripheral blood mononuclear cells (PBMCs), taken when the disease was refractory, from a patient treated with antithyroid drugs. The receptor source for this set is a female donor with Graves disease. Each CDR3 is given with its conserved first and last residue. Each record gives: V gene, J gene, D gene, clone size, CDR3 protein, CDR3 DNA. A D gene is named only where the DNA matches it firmly. Only part of the rows carry a size: once, few, many, or a class if the clone is expanded.

>TRBV6-5|TRBJ2-7|-|-
CASSYSALGTETYEQYF
TGTGCCAGCAGTTACTCTGCGCTTGGGACGGAGACCTACGAGCAGTACTTC
>TRBV4-1|TRBJ1-6|TRBD1|-
CASSQTGTGHGSPLHF
TGCGCCAGCAGCCAGACGGGGACAGGGCACGGGTCACCCCTCCACTTT
>TRBV6-2/TRBV6-3|TRBJ1-1|-|many
CASSYSGRGTEAFF
TGTGCCAGCAGTTACTCTGGCCGAGGCACTGAAGCTTTCTTT
>TRBV20-1|TRBJ2-7|TRBD1|many
CSAYSGQGTYEQYF
TGCAGTGCTTACTCGGGACAGGGCACCTACGAGCAGTACTTC
>TRBV10-3|TRBJ2-5|TRBD2|many
CAISVSGGQETQYF
TGTGCCATCAGTGTTTCGGGGGGGCAAGAGACCCAGTACTTC
>TRBV24-1|TRBJ1-2|-|many
CATSQSKRGSYGYTF
TGTGCCACCAGCCAATCGAAGCGGGGGAGCTATGGCTACACCTTC
>TRBV5-6|TRBJ2-7|-|few
CATSSDTSYEQYF
TGTGCCACTTCGTCGGATACCTCCTACGAGCAGTACTTC
>TRBV12-3/TRBV12-4|TRBJ2-7|-|many
CASRIEGGSYEQYF
TGTGCCAGCAGGATCGAGGGGGGCTCCTACGAGCAGTACTTC
>TRBV5-1|TRBJ2-7|TRBD2|-
CASSPQTSGSSAEQYF
TGCGCCAGCAGCCCTCAGACTAGCGGGAGTTCTGCCGAGCAGTACTTC
>TRBV9|TRBJ2-7|-|-
CASSPSGGGLLSYEQYF
TGTGCCAGCAGCCCGAGCGGAGGGGGCTTACTATCCTACGAGCAGTACTTC
>TRBV5-1|TRBJ2-7|TRBD2|-
CASSLGAGEGYEQYF
TGCGCCAGCAGCTTGGGGGCGGGAGAAGGCTACGAGCAGTACTTC
>TRBV6-2/TRBV6-3|TRBJ2-2|TRBD2|many
CASSFWTGGGELFF
TGTGCCAGCAGTTTTTGGACGGGAGGGGGGGAGCTGTTTTTT
>TRBV27|TRBJ1-6|TRBD1|few
CASSLSEGAAYNSPLHF
TGTGCCAGCAGTTTATCCGAGGGGGCGGCCTATAATTCACCCCTCCACTTT
>TRBV2|TRBJ2-2|-|many
CASSELGGDTGELFF
TGTGCCAGCAGTGAGTTAGGGGGTGACACCGGGGAGCTGTTTTTT
>TRBV15|TRBJ1-1|-|many
CATSRDVPRILDTEAFF
TGTGCCACCAGCAGAGACGTTCCCAGGATTCTCGACACTGAAGCTTTCTTT
>TRBV5-1|TRBJ2-5|TRBD2|few
CASSPLAGGETQYF
TGCGCCAGCAGTCCACTAGCGGGGGGGGAGACCCAGTACTTC
>TRBV7-2|TRBJ2-7|TRBD2|many
CASSSPKRGLPYEQYF
TGTGCCAGCAGCTCCCCTAAGCGGGGATTACCCTACGAGCAGTACTTC
>TRBV20-1|TRBJ2-5|-|many
CSAHPVRGRQETQYF
TGCAGTGCTCATCCAGTTAGAGGACGGCAAGAGACCCAGTACTTC
>TRBV29-1|TRBJ2-7|-|many
CSVGLGGPYEQYF
TGCAGCGTTGGACTGGGGGGGCCCTACGAGCAGTACTTC
>TRBV6-4|TRBJ1-1|TRBD1|many
CASSGKGTGALNTEAFF
TGTGCCAGCAGTGGGAAAGGGACAGGGGCCCTGAACACTGAAGCTTTCTTT
>TRBV5-1|TRBJ1-2|-|many
CASSLEGQGRGTF
TGCGCCAGCAGCTTGGAGGGGCAGGGCCGGGGCACCTTC
>TRBV6-9|TRBJ1-6|TRBD1|-
CASSYAGTENSPLHF
TGTGCCAGCAGTTACGCCGGGACAGAGAATTCACCCCTCCACTTT
>TRBV6-1|TRBJ2-5|-|many
CASSIPLRGHLQATQYF
TGTGCCAGCAGTATCCCCCTCCGAGGACACCTCCAAGCGACCCAGTACTTC
>TRBV7-2|TRBJ2-3|TRBD2|-
CASSLLAGGKTDTQYF
TGTGCCAGCAGCCTTCTAGCGGGAGGGAAGACAGATACGCAGTATTTT
>TRBV10-3|TRBJ2-7|-|many
CAINEQETYEQYF
TGTGCCATCAACGAACAGGAGACCTACGAGCAGTACTTC
>TRBV12-3/TRBV12-4|TRBJ2-4|-|many
CASSLTRDIQYF
TGTGCCAGCAGTTTAACAAGAGACATTCAGTACTTC